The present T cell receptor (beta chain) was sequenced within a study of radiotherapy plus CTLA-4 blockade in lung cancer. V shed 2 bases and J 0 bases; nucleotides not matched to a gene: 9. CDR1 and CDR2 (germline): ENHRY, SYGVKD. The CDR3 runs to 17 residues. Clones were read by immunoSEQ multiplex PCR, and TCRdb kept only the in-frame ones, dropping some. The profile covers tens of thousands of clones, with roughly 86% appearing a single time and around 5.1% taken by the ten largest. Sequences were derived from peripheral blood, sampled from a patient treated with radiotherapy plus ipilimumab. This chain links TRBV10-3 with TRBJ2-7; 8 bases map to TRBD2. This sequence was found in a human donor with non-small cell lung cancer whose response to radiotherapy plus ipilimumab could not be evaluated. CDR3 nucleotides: TGTGCCATCAGTGAGGGTGCGGGACTAGTATCCTCCTACGAGCAGTACTTC. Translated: CAISEGAGLVSSYEQYF.